What follows are 14 T cell receptor beta chains derived from one specimen sequenced in a study of T-cell memory formation after mild COVID-19. TCRdb called the 5' RACE reads again in MiXCR, with one record for every CDR3 protein. Of just over 350,000 distinct CDR3 sequences in the sample, 13% to 15% were seen once. The sequencing input was PBMCs or a T cell subset sorted from them (not recorded which). All receptors derive from a man younger than 35 who had mild COVID-19 (a few samples of this study predate the infection). Cell type and time point are not known.

The chain joins TRBV9 to TRBJ1-4, with D possibly TRBD1 on 6 matching bases. The CDR3 consists of 15 residues. Germline lookup yields CDR1 SGDLS and CDR2 YYNGEE. V gave up 3 bases and J gave up 7 bases, with 16 bases separating them. CDR3 nucleotide sequence: TGTGCCAGCAGCGCCGAGGGGGGGTATGTTGAAAAACTGTTTTTT. It codes for CASSAEGGYVEKLFF.

J is TRBJ2-5 and V is TRBV5-4; tentatively, D is TRBD2 (5 bases). Per germline, CDR1 SGHNT and CDR2 YYREEE (reference sequence). V was shortened by 6 bases and J by 5 bases, with 14 bases between the two germline ends. This CDR3 is 13 amino acids long. The CDR3 is CASTSPGRETQYF. DNA of the CDR3: TGTGCCAGCACCTCCCCGGGAAGGGAGACCCAGTACTTC.

The chain couples TRBV3-1 to TRBJ1-2; TRBD1 aligns across 8 bases. V was pared by 5 bases and J by 0 bases, with 8 bases of the junction left unmatched. Per germline, CDR1 LGHDT and CDR2 YNNKEL (reference sequence). CDR3 length: 16 amino acids. In nucleotides, the CDR3 is TGTGCCAGCAGCTCGGCGGACAGGGCGCCTAACTATGGCTACACCTTC. This translates into CASSSADRAPNYGYTF.

This clonotype has a count of ten or more. The chain carries TRBV5-1 and TRBJ2-4; 10 bases match TRBD2. V lost 4 bases, J lost 0 bases, and 4 bases stayed unmatched. This CDR3 contains 16 residues. Germline V CDR1 and CDR2: SGHRS, YFSETQ. The chain's CDR3 is CASSESGGGAKNIQYF. As DNA, the CDR3 is TGCGCCAGCAGCGAGAGCGGGGGGGGAGCCAAAAACATTCAGTACTTC. The whole variable domain, remainder taken from reference TRBV5-1 and TRBJ2-4, is KAGVTQTPRYLIKTRGQQVTLSCSPISGHRSVSWYQQTPGQGLQFLFEYFSETQRNKGNFPGRFSGRQFSNSRSEMNVSTLELGDSALYLCASSESGGGAKNIQYFGAGTRLSVL.

This clonotype came up many times. This chain links TRBV3-1 with TRBJ1-4; D call uncertain. This CDR3 is 15 amino acids long. Germline CDR1 reads LGHDT; CDR2 reads YNNKEL (reference sequence). The germline V and J ends were trimmed by 1 base and 7 bases, with 13 bases remaining between them. The CDR3: CASSQATGEIEKLFF. CDR3 DNA: TGTGCCAGCAGCCAAGCTACCGGGGAAATTGAAAAACTGTTTTTT.

This clonotype was observed at least ten times. The CDR3, as DNA: TGTGCCAGCAGCCCGACCGGGGAGGGACGTGTTCACGAGCAGTACGTC. It specifies CASSPTGEGRVHEQYV. The chain combines TRBV5-5 with TRBJ2-7, with TRBD2 identical over 7 bases. The CDR3 runs to 16 residues. The V gene end was trimmed by 4 bases and the J gene end by 5 bases; junction bases not matched to a gene: 15. Per the germline V gene, CDR1 is SGHKS and CDR2 is YYEKEE (reference sequence).

The sample holds a few counts of this clonotype. The chain couples TRBV12-3 or TRBV12-4 to TRBJ1-5; no definite D call. V lost 2 bases, J lost 5 bases, and 13 bases lay in between. This CDR3 spans 15 amino acids. Written as DNA, the CDR3 is TGTGCCAGCAGTTTACGAGACGGATTTTATCAGCCCCAGCATTTT. Translating it yields CASSLRDGFYQPQHF.

This clonotype was counted only a few times. V gene TRBV5-1 combines with J gene TRBJ2-7; no reliable D call. This CDR3 has 14 amino acids. Germline CDR1 SGHRS, CDR2 YFSETQ. V lost 1 base, J lost 4 bases, and 12 bases lay in between. The CDR3 here is CASSLLQPAYEQYF. Written as DNA, the CDR3 is TGCGCCAGCAGCTTGTTACAGCCAGCATACGAGCAGTACTTC.

This clonotype was observed a handful of times. The V call is TRBV18, the J call TRBJ2-2, with a tentative D call TRBD2 (6 bases). Germline CDR1 reads KGHSH; CDR2 reads LQKENI. V was clipped by 0 bases and J by 4 bases, with 12 bases between them. The CDR3 runs to 16 residues. The CDR3 coding sequence is TGTGCCAGCTCACCACCGAACAGAGCGGGCACCGGGGAGCTGTTTTTT. This translates into CASSPPNRAGTGELFF.

The V gene is TRBV9, the J gene TRBJ1-6, with unresolved D. CDR3 length: 17 residues. Trimming removed 3 bases at V and 6 bases at J, with 19 bases between. Germline V lookup: CDR1 SGDLS, CDR2 YYNGEE. The CDR3 protein is CASSGRRERDFNSPLHF. The CDR3 bases are TGTGCCAGCAGCGGCCGGCGGGAGCGAGACTTTAATTCACCCCTCCACTTT.

In this sample, this clonotype turned up a few times. The rearrangement uses TRBV19 and TRBJ2-1; tentative D call: TRBD2 (6 bases). Trimming took 3 bases from V and 7 from J, leaving 22 bases between them. Germline values: CDR1 LNHDA, CDR2 SQIVND (reference sequence). The CDR3 has 17 residues. CDR3 residues: CASSITGRLDPPNEQFF. CDR3 coding DNA: TGTGCCAGTAGTATTACGGGACGACTAGACCCCCCTAATGAGCAGTTCTTC.

This chain links TRBV4-1 with TRBJ1-2; 10 bases align to TRBD1. This CDR3 has 15 amino acids. With 5 bases clipped from V and 7 bases from J, the junction kept 10 bases outside the gene matches. Germline lookup yields CDR1 MGHRA and CDR2 YSYEKL. The CDR3 region is CASSDNPRDRGGYTF. CDR3 bases: TGCGCCAGCAGCGACAACCCGCGGGACAGGGGTGGCTACACCTTC.

Only a few counts were recorded for this clonotype. The rearrangement joins TRBV10-3 to TRBJ2-2; D gene uncertain. CDR3 length equals 12 residues. Germline CDR1 reads ENHRY; CDR2 reads SYGVKD. Between the trimmed V and J ends, which lost 11 bases and 0 bases, there was a span of 7 bases. The CDR3 DNA is TGTGCCTTAGGCCCGAACACCGGGGAGCTGTTTTTT. Protein sequence: CALGPNTGELFF.

This rearrangement joins TRBV5-6 to TRBJ2-2, with 12 nucleotides matching TRBD1. Trimming at V came to 10 bases and at J to 9 bases, leaving 4 bases not matched to a gene. This CDR3 has 12 residues. Germline CDR1 reads SGHDT; CDR2 reads YYEEEE. DNA for the CDR3: TGTGCCGGCGGGACAGGGGGCCGGGAGCTGTTTTTT. Its protein is CAGGTGGRELFF.